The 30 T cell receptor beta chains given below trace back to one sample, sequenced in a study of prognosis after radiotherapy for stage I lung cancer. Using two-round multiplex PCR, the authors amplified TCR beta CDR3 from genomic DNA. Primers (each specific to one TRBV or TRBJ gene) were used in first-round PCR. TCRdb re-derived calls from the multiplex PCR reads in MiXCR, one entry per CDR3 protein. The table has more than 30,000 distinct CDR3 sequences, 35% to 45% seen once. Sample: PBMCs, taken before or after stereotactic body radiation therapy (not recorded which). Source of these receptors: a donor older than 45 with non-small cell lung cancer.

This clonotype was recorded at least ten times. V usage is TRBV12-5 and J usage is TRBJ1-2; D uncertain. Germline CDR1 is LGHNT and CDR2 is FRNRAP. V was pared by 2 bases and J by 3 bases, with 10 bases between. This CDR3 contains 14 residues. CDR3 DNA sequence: TGTGCTAGTGGTTTGTCGCAGGCGTACTATGGCTACACCTTC. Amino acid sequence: CASGLSQAYYGYTF. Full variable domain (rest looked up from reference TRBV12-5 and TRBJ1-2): DARVTQTPRHKVTEMGQEVTMRCQPILGHNTVFWYRQTMMQGLELLAYFRNRAPLDDSGMPKDRFSAEMPDATLATLKIQPSEPRDSAVYFCASGLSQAYYGYTFGSGTRLTVV.

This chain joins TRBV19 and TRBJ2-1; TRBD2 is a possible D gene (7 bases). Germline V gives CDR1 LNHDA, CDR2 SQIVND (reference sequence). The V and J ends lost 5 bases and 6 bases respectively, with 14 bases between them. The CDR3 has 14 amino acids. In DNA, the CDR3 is TGTGCCAGTAGTGCGGCGGGGGCGGGCAATGAGCAGTTCTTC. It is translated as CASSAAGAGNEQFF.

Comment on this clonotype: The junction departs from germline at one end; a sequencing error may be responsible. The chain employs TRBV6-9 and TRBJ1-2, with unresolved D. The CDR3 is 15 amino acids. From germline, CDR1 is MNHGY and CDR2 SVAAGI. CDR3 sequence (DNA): TGTGCCATCAGTTCATTGGCAGCCTTGAACTATGGCTACACCTTC. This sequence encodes CAISSLAALNYGYTF.

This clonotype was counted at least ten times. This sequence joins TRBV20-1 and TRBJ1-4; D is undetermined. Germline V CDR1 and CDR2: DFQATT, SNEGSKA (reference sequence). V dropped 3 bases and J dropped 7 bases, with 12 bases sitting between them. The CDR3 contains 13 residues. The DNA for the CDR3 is TGCAGTGCTAGGGACCTGAAGTCTGAAAAACTGTTTTTT. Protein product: CSARDLKSEKLFF.

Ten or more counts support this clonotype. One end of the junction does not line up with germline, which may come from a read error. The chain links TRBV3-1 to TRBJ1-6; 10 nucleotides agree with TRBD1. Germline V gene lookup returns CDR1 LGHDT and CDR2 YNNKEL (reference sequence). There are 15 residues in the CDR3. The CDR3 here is CASSQDGQGESLLHF. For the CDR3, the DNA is TGTGCCAGCAGCCAAGATGGACAGGGGGAATCACTCCTCCACTTT.

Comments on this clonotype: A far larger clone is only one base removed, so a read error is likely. In DNA, the CDR3 is TGTTCCAGCAGTGACCGCACACACAATGAGCAGTTCTTC. Translated: CSSSDRTHNEQFF. This chain joins TRBV6-1 and TRBJ2-5; D is unclear. The J call is uncertain, as TRBJ2-1 better fits the DNA end. This CDR3 is 13 amino acids long. Germline CDR1 and CDR2: MNHNS and SASEGT.

This CDR3 is CASNAEPSNTGELFF. CDR3 bases: TGCGCCAGCAACGCAGAACCCTCGAACACCGGGGAGCTGTTTTTT. The chain uses TRBV5-1 and TRBJ2-2, with D hard to call. In germline, CDR1 is SGHRS, CDR2 YFSETQ. The CDR3 length is 15 residues. Trimming pared 6 bases from V and 0 bases from J, leaving 12 bases between.

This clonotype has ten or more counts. CDR3 protein: CASLQRSSYNEQFF. The CDR3 DNA follows: TGTGCCAGCTTGCAGCGGAGCTCCTACAATGAGCAGTTCTTC. The V and J genes are TRBV5-8 and TRBJ2-1; D may be TRBD2 (5 bases). The germline gives CDR1 SGHTS, CDR2 YDEGEE. CDR3 length: 14 residues. V was trimmed by 7 bases and J by 0 bases, leaving 11 bases between them.

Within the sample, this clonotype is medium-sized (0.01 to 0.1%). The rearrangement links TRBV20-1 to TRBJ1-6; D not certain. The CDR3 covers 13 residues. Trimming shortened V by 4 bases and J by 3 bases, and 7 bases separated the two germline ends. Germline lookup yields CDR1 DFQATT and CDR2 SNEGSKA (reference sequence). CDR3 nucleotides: TGCAGTGCTAAGACGGTCTATAATTCACCCCTCCACTTT. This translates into CSAKTVYNSPLHF.

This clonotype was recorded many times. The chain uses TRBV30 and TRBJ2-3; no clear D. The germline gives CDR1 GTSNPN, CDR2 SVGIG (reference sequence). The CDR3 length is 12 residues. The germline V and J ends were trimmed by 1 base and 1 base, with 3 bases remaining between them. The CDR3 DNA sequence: TGTGCCTGGAGTGCGGGCACAGATACGCAGTATTTT. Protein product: CAWSAGTDTQYF.

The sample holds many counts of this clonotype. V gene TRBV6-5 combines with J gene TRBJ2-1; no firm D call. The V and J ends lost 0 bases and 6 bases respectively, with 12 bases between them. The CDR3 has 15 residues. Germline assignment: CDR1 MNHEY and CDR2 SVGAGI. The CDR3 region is CASSYSTVVGNEQFF. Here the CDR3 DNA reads TGTGCCAGCAGTTACTCAACGGTAGTGGGCAATGAGCAGTTCTTC.

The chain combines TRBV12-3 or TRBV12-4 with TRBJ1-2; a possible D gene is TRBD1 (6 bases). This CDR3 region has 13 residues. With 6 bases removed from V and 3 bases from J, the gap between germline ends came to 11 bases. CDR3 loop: CASRGGGDYGYTF. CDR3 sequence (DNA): TGTGCCAGCAGAGGGGGGGGCGACTATGGCTACACCTTC.

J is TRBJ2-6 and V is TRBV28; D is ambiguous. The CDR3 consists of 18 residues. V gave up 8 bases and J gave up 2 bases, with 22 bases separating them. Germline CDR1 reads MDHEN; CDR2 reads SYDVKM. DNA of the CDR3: TGTGCCAGCCTCTCGCCGGGCAGTTCAGACCCTGGGGCCAACGTCCTGACTTTC. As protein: CASLSPGSSDPGANVLTF.

CDR3 sequence reads: CASSRTGKNIQYF. The CDR3 DNA reads TGTGCCAGCAGCCGCACTGGGAAAAACATTCAGTACTTC. J is TRBJ2-4 and V is TRBV5-6; D is unresolved. The CDR3 contains 13 residues. V lost 4 bases to trimming and J lost 4 bases, with 9 bases between them. Germline CDR1 reads SGHDT; CDR2 reads YYEEEE. The complete variable domain, with remaining parts taken from reference TRBV5-6 and TRBJ2-4, reads DAGVTQSPTHLIKTRGQQVTLRCSPKSGHDTVSWYQQALGQGPQFIFQYYEEEERQRGNFPDRFSGHQFPNYSSELNVNALLLGDSALYLCASSRTGKNIQYFGAGTRLSVL.

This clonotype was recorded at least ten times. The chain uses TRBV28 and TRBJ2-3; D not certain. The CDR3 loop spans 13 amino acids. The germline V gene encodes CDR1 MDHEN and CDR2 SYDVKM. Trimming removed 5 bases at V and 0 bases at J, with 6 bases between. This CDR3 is CASSTPSTDTQYF. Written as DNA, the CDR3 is TGTGCCAGCAGTACCCCTAGCACAGATACGCAGTATTTT.

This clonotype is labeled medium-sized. CDR3 in DNA: TGTGCCAGCAGTTACGGCAGGGATGAAAACACCATATATTTT. This translates into CASSYGRDENTIYF. The J gene is TRBJ1-3, the V gene TRBV6-2 or TRBV6-3; D perhaps matches TRBD1 (5 bases). CDR1 is MNHEY and CDR2 is SVGEGT in the germline V gene. CDR3 length equals 14 residues. V gave up 2 bases and J gave up 6 bases, with 11 bases separating them.

The CDR3 loop reads CASSGRGWSMDTEAFF. The CDR3 DNA sequence: TGTGCCAGCAGTGGGAGGGGCTGGAGTATGGACACTGAAGCTTTCTTT. The V call is TRBV6-2 or TRBV6-3, the J call TRBJ1-1; TRBD1 is a possible D gene (5 bases). V was pared by 5 bases and J by 3 bases, with 19 bases between. CDR3 length: 16 residues. Per germline, CDR1 MNHEY and CDR2 SVGEGT.

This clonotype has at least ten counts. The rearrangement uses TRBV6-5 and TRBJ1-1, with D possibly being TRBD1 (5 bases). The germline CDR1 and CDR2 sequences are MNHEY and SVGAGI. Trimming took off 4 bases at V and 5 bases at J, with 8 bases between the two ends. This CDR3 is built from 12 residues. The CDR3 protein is CASSWGGTEAFF. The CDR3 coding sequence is TGTGCCAGCAGTTGGGGGGGTACTGAAGCTTTCTTT.

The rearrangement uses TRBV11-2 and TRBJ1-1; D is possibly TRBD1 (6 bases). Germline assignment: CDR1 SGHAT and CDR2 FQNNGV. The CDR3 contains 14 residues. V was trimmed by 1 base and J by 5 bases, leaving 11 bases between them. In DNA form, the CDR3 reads TGTGCCAGCAGCTTAGTCTCAGGGGAAACTGAAGCTTTCTTT. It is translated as CASSLVSGETEAFF.

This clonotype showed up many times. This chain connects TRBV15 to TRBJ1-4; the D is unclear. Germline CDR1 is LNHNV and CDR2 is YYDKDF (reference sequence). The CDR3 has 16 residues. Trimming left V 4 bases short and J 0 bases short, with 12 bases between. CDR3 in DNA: TGTGCCACCAGCACCGATTACGGAGCAACTAATGAAAAACTGTTTTTT. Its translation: CATSTDYGATNEKLFF.

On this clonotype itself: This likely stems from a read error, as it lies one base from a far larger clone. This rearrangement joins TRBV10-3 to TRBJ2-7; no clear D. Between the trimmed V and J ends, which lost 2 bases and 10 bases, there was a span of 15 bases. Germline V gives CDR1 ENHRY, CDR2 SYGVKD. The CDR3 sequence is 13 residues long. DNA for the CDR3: TGTGCCATCAGTGAGCCCCCGTTTGGACCCCAGTACTTC. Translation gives CAISEPPFGPQYF.

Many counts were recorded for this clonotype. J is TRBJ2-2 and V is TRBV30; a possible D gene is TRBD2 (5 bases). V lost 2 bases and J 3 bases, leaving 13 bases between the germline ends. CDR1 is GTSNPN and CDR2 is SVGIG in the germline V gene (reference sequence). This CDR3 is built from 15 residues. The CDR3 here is CAWSIDGRYTGELFF. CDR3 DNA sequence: TGTGCCTGGAGTATCGATGGGAGATACACCGGGGAGCTGTTTTTT.

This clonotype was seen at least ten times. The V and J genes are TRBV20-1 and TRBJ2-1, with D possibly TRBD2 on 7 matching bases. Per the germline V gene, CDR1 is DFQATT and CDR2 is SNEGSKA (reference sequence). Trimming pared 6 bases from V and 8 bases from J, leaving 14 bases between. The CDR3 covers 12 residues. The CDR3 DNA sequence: TGCAGTGCAAGGAGGGGGGGATATGAGCAGTTCTTC. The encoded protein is CSARRGGYEQFF.

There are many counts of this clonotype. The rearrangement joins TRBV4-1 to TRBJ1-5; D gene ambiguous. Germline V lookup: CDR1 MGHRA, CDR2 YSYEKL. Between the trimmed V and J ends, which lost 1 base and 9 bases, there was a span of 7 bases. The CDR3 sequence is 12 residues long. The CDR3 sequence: CASSQVPGPQHF. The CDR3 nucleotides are TGCGCCAGCAGCCAAGTGCCCGGGCCCCAGCATTTT.

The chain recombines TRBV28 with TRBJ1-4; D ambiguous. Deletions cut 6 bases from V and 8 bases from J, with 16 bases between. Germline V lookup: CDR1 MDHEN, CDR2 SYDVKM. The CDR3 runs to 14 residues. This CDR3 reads CASSRGGYPEKLFF. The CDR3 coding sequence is TGTGCCAGCAGCCGTGGAGGCTATCCGGAAAAACTGTTTTTT.

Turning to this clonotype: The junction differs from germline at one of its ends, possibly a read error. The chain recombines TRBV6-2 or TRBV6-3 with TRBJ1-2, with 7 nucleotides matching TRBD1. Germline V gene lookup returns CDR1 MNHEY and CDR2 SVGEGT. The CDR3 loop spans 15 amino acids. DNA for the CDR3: TGTGCCAGCAGCCCAAGGGACAGTGGAAACTACGGCTACACCTTC. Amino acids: CASSPRDSGNYGYTF.

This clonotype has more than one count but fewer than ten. CDR3 sequence: CASSPLAGVPTDTQYF. The CDR3 nucleotides are TGTGCCAGCAGTCCCTTAGCTGGGGTGCCGACAGATACGCAGTATTTT. The chain couples TRBV12-3 or TRBV12-4 to TRBJ2-3, with no clear D. V lost 5 bases and J 3 bases, leaving 18 bases between the germline ends. There are 16 residues in the CDR3.

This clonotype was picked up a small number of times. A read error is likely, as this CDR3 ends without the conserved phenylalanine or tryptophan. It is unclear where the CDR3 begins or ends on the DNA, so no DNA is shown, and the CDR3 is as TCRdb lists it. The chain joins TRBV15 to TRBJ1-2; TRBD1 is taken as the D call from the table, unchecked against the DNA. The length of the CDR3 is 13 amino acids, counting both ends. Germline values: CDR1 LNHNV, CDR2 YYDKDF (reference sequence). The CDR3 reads CATRRGDTGAPST.

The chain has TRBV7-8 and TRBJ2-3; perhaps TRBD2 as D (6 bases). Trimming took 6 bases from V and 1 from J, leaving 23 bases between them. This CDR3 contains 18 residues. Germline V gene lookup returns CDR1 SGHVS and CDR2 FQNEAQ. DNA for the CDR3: TGTGCCAGCAGACCGGGAATAGCGGTCCGTAGCGGCACAGATACGCAGTATTTT. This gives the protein CASRPGIAVRSGTDTQYF. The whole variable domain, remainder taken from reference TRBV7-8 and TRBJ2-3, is GAGVSQSPRYKVAKRGQDVALRCDPISGHVSLFWYQQALGQGPEFLTYFQNEAQLDKSGLPSDRFFAERPEGSVSTLKIQRTQQEDSAVYLCASRPGIAVRSGTDTQYFGPGTRLTVL.

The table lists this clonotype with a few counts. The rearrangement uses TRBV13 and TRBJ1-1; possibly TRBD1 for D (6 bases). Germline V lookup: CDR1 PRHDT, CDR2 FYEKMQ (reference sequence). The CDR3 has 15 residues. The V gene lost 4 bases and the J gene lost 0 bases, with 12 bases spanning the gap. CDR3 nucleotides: TGTGCCAGCAGCTACACGGGGGCCATGAACACTGAAGCTTTCTTT. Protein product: CASSYTGAMNTEAFF.